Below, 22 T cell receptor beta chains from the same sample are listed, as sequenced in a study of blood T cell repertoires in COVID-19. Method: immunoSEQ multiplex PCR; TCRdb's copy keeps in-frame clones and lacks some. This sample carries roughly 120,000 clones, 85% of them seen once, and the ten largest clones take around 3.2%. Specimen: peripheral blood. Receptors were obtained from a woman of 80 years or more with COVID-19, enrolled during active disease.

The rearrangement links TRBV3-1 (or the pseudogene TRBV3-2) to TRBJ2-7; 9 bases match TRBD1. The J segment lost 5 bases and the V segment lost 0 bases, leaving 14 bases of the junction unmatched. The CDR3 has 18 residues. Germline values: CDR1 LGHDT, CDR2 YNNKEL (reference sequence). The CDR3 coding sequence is TGTGCCAGCAGCCAAGATCAGAGGTTGAGGACAGGGGCCCACGAGCAGTACTTC. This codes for CASSQDQRLRTGAHEQYF.

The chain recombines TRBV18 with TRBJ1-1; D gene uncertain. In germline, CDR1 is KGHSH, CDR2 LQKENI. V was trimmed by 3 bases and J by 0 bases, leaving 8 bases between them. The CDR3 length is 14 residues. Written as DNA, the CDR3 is TGTGCCAGCTCACCGGGCAGCTTGAACACTGAAGCTTTCTTT. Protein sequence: CASSPGSLNTEAFF.

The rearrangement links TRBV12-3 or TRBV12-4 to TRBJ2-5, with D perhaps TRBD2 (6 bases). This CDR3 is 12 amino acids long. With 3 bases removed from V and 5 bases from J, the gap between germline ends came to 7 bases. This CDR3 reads CASSFGGETQYF. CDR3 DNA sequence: TGTGCCAGCAGTTTCGGAGGGGAGACCCAGTACTTC.

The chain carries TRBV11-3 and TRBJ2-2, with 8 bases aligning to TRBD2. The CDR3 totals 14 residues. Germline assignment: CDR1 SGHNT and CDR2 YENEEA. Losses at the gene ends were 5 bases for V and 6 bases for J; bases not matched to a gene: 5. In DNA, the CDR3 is TGTGCCAGCAGCCAGGGACTAGGTTCCGGGGAGCTGTTTTTT. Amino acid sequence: CASSQGLGSGELFF.

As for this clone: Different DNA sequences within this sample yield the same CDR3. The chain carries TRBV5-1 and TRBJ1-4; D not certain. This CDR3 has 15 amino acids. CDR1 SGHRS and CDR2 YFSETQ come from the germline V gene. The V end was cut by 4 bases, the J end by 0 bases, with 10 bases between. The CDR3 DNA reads TGCGCCAGCAGCCTCCAGGCTGCAACTAATGAAAAACTGTTTTTT. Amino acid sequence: CASSLQAATNEKLFF.

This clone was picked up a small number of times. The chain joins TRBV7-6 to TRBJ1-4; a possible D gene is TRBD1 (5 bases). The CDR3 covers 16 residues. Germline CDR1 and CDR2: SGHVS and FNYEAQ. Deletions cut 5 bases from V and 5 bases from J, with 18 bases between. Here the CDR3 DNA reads TGTGCCAGCAGCCCCCCCGGGGCGGGAGGGAATGAAAAACTGTTTTTT. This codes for CASSPPGAGGNEKLFF.

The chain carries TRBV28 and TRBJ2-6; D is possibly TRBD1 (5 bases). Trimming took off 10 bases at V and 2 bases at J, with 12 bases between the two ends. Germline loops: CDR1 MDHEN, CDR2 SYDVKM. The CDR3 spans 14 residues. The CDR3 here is CATTRQTGANVLTF. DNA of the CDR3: TGTGCCACTACCCGACAGACTGGGGCCAACGTCCTGACTTTC. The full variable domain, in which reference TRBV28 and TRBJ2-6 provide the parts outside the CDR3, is DVKVTQSSRYLVKRTGEKVFLECVQDMDHENMFWYRQDPGLGLRLIYFSYDVKMKEKGDIPEGYSVSREKKERFSLILESASTNQTSMYLCATTRQTGANVLTFGAGSRLTVL.

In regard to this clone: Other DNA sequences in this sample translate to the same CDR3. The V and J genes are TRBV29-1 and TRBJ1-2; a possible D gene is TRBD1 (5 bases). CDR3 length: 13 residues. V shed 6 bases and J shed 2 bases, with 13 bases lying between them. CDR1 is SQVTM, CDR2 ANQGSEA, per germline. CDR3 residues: CSVPGRGNYGYTF. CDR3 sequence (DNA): TGCAGCGTCCCAGGGAGGGGCAACTATGGCTACACCTTC.

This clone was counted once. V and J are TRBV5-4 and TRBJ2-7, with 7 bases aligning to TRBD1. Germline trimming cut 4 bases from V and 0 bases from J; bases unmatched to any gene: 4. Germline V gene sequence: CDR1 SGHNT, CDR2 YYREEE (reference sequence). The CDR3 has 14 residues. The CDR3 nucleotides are TGTGCCAGCAGCCACAGGGGACGCTCCTACGAGCAGTACTTC. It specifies CASSHRGRSYEQYF.

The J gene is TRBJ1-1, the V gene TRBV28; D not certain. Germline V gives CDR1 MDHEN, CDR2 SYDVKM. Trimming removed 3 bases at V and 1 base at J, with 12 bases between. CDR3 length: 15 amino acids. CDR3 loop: CASSFGDTRNTEAFF. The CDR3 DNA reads TGTGCCAGCAGTTTTGGTGACACACGGAACACTGAAGCTTTCTTT. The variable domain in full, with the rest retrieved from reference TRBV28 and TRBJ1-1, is DVKVTQSSRYLVKRTGEKVFLECVQDMDHENMFWYRQDPGLGLRLIYFSYDVKMKEKGDIPEGYSVSREKKERFSLILESASTNQTSMYLCASSFGDTRNTEAFFGQGTRLTVV.

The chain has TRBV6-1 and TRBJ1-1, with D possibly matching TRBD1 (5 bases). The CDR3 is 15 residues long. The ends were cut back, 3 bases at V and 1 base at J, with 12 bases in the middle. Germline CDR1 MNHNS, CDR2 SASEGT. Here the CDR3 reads CASSDDSAGNTEAFF. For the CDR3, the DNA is TGTGCCAGCAGTGACGACAGTGCCGGGAACACTGAAGCTTTCTTT.

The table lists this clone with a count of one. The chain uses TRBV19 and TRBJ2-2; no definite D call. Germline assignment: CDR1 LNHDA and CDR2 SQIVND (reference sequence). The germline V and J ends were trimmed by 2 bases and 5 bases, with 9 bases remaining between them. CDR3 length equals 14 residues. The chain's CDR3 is CASSILWSTGELFF. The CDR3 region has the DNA TGTGCCAGTAGTATACTTTGGAGTACCGGGGAGCTGTTTTTT.

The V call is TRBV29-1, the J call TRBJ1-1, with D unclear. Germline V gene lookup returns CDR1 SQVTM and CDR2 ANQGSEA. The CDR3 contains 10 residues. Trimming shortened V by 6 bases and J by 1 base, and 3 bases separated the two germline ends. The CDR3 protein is CSVGNTEAFF. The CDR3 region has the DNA TGCAGCGTCGGGAACACTGAAGCTTTCTTT.

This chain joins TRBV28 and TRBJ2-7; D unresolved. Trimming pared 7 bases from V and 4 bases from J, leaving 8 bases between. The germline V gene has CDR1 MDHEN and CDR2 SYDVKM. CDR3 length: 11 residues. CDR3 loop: CASTYQYEQYF. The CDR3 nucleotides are TGTGCCAGCACCTATCAATACGAGCAGTACTTC.

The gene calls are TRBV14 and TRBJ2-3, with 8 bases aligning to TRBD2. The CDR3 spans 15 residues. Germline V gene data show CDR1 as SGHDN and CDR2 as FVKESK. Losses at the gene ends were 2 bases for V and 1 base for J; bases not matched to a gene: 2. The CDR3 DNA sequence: TGTGCCAGCAGCCAATTGACTAGCGGCACAGATACGCAGTATTTT. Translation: CASSQLTSGTDTQYF.

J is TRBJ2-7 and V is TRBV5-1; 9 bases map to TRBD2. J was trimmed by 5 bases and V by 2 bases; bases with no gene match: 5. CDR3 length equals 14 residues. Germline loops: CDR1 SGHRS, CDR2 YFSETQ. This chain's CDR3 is CASSLSGRLDEQYF. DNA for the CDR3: TGCGCCAGCAGCTTAAGCGGGAGGTTGGACGAGCAGTACTTC.

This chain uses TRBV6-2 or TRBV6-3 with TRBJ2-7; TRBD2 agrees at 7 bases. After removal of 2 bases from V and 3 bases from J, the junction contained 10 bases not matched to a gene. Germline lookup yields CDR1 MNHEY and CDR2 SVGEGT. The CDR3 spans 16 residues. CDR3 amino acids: CASSYVRGRANYEQYF. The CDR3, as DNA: TGTGCCAGCAGTTACGTTCGTGGGAGGGCCAACTACGAGCAGTACTTC.

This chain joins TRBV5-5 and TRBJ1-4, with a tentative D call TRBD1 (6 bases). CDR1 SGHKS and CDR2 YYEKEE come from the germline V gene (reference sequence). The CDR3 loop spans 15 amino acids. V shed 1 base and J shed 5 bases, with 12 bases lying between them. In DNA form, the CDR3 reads TGTGCCAGCAGCTTGATTCCAGGGGAAAATGAAAAACTGTTTTTT. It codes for CASSLIPGENEKLFF.

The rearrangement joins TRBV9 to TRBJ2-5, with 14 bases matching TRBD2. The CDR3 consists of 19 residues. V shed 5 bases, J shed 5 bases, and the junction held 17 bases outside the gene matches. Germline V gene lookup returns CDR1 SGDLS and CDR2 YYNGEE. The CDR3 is CASRLGGLAGDEGTETQYF. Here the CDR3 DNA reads TGTGCCAGCAGGTTAGGGGGACTAGCGGGAGATGAGGGAACGGAGACCCAGTACTTC.

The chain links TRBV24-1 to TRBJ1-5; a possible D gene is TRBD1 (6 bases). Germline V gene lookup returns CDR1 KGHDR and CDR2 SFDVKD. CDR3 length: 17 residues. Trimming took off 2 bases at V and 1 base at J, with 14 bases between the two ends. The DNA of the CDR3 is TGTGCCACCAGTGATTCCCCCCACGGACAGAGCAATCAGCCCCAGCATTTT. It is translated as CATSDSPHGQSNQPQHF.

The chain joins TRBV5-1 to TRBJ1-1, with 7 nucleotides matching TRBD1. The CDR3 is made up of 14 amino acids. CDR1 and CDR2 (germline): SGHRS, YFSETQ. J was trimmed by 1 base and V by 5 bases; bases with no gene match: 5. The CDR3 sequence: CASRPRQGNTEAFF. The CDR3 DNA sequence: TGCGCCAGCAGACCACGACAGGGGAACACTGAAGCTTTCTTT.

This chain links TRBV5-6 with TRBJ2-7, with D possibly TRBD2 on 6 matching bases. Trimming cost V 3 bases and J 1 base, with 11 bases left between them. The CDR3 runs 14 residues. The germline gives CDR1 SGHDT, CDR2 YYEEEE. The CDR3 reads CASSSRAGSYEQYF. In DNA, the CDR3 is TGTGCCAGCAGCTCCAGGGCGGGATCCTACGAGCAGTACTTC.